The 10 T cell receptor beta chains below come from one sample, sequenced in a study of Graves' ophthalmopathy and Graves' hyperthyroidism. RNA transcripts provided the template for amplifying TCR beta CDR3 regions. First-round RT-PCR employed HTBI primers, with a second-round multiplex PCR after it. MiXCR was run by TCRdb on the multiplex PCR reads, yielding one entry per CDR3 protein. The table records about 500,000 distinct CDR3 sequences, less than 40% of them present only once. Specimen: peripheral blood or thyroid tissue (not recorded which). All receptors derive from an adult man with Graves' hyperthyroidism.

This clonotype was counted ten times or more. The chain joins TRBV6-5 to TRBJ1-4, with 12 positions matching TRBD1. The CDR3 is 16 residues long. Germline CDR1 MNHEY, CDR2 SVGAGI. The ends lost 2 bases at V and 8 bases at J; junction bases unmatched: 6. CDR3 coding DNA: TGTGCCAGCAGTTACGGGACAGGGGGCATTGAGGAAAAACTGTTTTTT. This gives the protein CASSYGTGGIEEKLFF.

The chain has TRBV2 and TRBJ2-7; no clear D. Judging by the DNA end, TRBJ2-1 fits better; the J call may be wrong. The CDR3 covers 11 residues. Germline CDR1 SNHLY, CDR2 FYNNEI. CDR3 sequence (DNA): TGTGCCAGCAGTGAATTTGGTGAGCAGTTCTTC. The encoded protein is CASSEFGEQFF.

CDR3 nucleotides: TGTGCCAGCAGAAACGCTGGACAGCCCGCGAACACCGGGGAGCTGTTTTTT. Protein: CASRNAGQPANTGELFF. This chain uses TRBV7-8 with TRBJ2-2, with D possibly TRBD1 on 6 matching bases. Per the germline V gene, CDR1 is SGHVS and CDR2 is FQNEAQ. Trimming stripped 6 bases from V and 0 bases from J, with 17 bases between. The CDR3 runs to 17 residues. The whole variable domain, remainder taken from reference TRBV7-8 and TRBJ2-2, is GAGVSQSPRYKVAKRGQDVALRCDPISGHVSLFWYQQALGQGPEFLTYFQNEAQLDKSGLPSDRFFAERPEGSVSTLKIQRTQQEDSAVYLCASRNAGQPANTGELFFGEGSRLTVL.

The V gene is TRBV19, the J gene TRBJ2-5; 14 bases are shared with TRBD2. The CDR3 runs to 19 residues. J was trimmed by 4 bases and V by 3 bases; bases with no gene match: 13. Germline values: CDR1 LNHDA, CDR2 SQIVND (reference sequence). The CDR3 region is CASSMTTSGRAEIGETQYF. The DNA of the CDR3 is TGTGCCAGTAGTATGACGACTAGCGGGAGGGCAGAGATTGGAGAGACCCAGTACTTC.

This clonotype appeared a few times. At one boundary the junction diverges from the germline segment, which might be a read error. The chain combines TRBV4-1 with TRBJ2-7, with D possibly being TRBD1 (6 bases). Germline assignment: CDR1 MGHRA and CDR2 YSYEKL. The CDR3 has 16 residues. The CDR3 nucleotides read TGCGCCAGCAGCCAAGCTGAAGATGCAGGGGCCTACGAGCAGTATTTC. Protein: CASSQAEDAGAYEQYF.

The chain recombines TRBV7-6 with TRBJ2-5, with 8 bases aligning to TRBD1. The J call may be in error: the DNA end matches TRBJ2-4 better. Germline V gives CDR1 SGHVS, CDR2 FNYEAQ. There are 16 residues in the CDR3. The CDR3 DNA reads as TGTGCCAGCAGCTCGGCCCCGGCAGGGGGCGAAAACATTCAGTACTTC. Translated: CASSSAPAGGENIQYF.

This clonotype was found many times. The rearrangement uses TRBV10-3 and TRBJ2-7, with TRBD1 matching over 8 bases. In germline, CDR1 is ENHRY, CDR2 SYGVKD. The CDR3 loop spans 14 amino acids. The junction had 3 bases not matched to a gene; V was cut back by 2 bases and J by 3 bases. Here the CDR3 reads CAISEQGQGYEQYF. As DNA, the CDR3 is TGTGCCATCAGTGAGCAAGGACAGGGCTACGAGCAGTACTTC.

As to this clonotype: Just one base apart from a much larger clone, this may be a read error. This CDR3 is CASSWTGLVGTQYF. The CDR3 DNA sequence: TGTGCCAGCAGCTGGACCGGACTAGTAGGGACCCAGTACTTC. The chain carries TRBV7-9 and TRBJ2-5, with 7 bases aligning to TRBD2. Unmatched junction bases numbered 9, after V lost 4 bases and J lost 7 bases. Germline V lookup: CDR1 SEHNR, CDR2 FQNEAQ (reference sequence). The CDR3 covers 14 residues.

The V gene is TRBV4-1, the J gene TRBJ2-5; 8 positions match TRBD1. The junction had 9 bases not matched to a gene; V was cut back by 1 base and J by 5 bases. The CDR3 spans 16 residues. The germline V gene encodes CDR1 MGHRA and CDR2 YSYEKL. The CDR3 spells CASSQGSQGARETQYF. CDR3 bases: TGCGCCAGCAGCCAAGGATCGCAGGGGGCGCGGGAGACCCAGTACTTC.

Ten or more counts support this clonotype. The V call is TRBV2, the J call TRBJ2-5, with unresolved D. Germline-derived CDR1 and CDR2 are SNHLY and FYNNEI. V lost 3 bases, J lost 3 bases, and 5 bases lay in between. The CDR3 totals 12 residues. CDR3 region: CASSDPEETQYF. CDR3 nucleotides: TGTGCCAGCAGTGATCCGGAAGAGACCCAGTACTTC.